This T cell receptor beta chain appears in the sequencing data of a study of cytomegalovirus exposure and HLA in healthy donors. Study-level information: Out of approximately 170 million T cells, an earlier analysis found fewer than 140 million unique TCR beta sequences in total.

Regarding the study as a whole: TCR beta chains associated with HLA were, in a later analysis, more clonally expanded than equally common others. For most TCR sequences rarity was the rule, although some public TCRs occurred in many donors. Under in vitro conditions, a few CMV-associated chains were confirmed as specific for CMV antigens.

On this clone itself: What it binds is unknown.

CDR3 length: 14 amino acids. Germline CDR1 and CDR2: SGDLS and YYNGEE. Deletions cut 4 bases from V and 8 bases from J, with 16 bases between. Both 60 Vbeta primers and 13 Jbeta primers went into the PCR. Sequenced by immunoSEQ multiplex PCR; TCRdb stores in-frame clones only, minus some. Found here are roughly 200,000 clones, roughly four fifths of them singletons; the top ten hold 2.9%. Sequenced material: PBMCs. The V and J genes are TRBV9 and TRBJ2-1; the D is unclear. This receptor was taken from a male donor in good health and CMV-seronegative. CDR3 DNA: TGTGCCAGCAGCCCGAGGCTCTGGCCCTATGAGCAGTTCTTC. As protein: CASSPRLWPYEQFF.